The T cell receptor beta chain described here comes from a study of control samples from healthy donors and cancer patients. After removal of 8 bases from V and 7 bases from J, the junction contained 14 bases not matched to a gene. This CDR3 has 15 amino acids. Germline V gene data show CDR1 as SNHLY and CDR2 as FYNNEI. Produced via immunoSEQ multiplex PCR; TCRdb's table is partial and in-frame only. The sample has 98,000 or so clones; around 89% are singletons. The genes are TRBV2 and TRBJ1-5; 7 positions agree with TRBD1. Input material: blood. The TCR was taken from a woman in her seventies in good health. CDR3 DNA sequence: TGTGCCAGCGCCTGGGAGAGGGGGCAGGGGCAGCCCCAGCATTTT. Amino acid sequence: CASAWERGQGQPQHF.